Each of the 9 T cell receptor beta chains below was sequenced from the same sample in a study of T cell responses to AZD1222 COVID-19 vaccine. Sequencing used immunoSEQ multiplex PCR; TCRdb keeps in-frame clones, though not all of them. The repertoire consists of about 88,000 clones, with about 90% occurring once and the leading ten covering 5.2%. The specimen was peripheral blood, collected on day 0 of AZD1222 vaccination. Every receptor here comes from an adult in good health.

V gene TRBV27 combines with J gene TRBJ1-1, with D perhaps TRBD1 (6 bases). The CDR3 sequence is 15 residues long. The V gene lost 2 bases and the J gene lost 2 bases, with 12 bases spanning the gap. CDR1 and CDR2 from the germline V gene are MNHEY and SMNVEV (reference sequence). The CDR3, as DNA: TGTGCCAGCAGTTTAAAGACAGGACTTAACACTGAAGCTTTCTTT. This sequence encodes CASSLKTGLNTEAFF.

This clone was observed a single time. CDR3 sequence reads: CASSLAAGSYEQYF. Written as DNA, the CDR3 is TGCGCCAGCAGCTTGGCCGCAGGGTCCTACGAGCAGTACTTC. The chain combines TRBV5-1 with TRBJ2-7; maybe TRBD1 (5 bases). The V end lost 0 bases, the J end lost 1 base, and 8 bases lay between the germline ends. From germline, CDR1 is SGHRS and CDR2 YFSETQ. This CDR3 has 14 residues.

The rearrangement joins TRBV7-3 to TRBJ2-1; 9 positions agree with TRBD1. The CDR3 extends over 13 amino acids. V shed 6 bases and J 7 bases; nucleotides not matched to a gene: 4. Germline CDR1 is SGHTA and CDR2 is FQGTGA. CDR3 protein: CASRTGGGNEQFF. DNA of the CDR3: TGTGCCAGCAGGACAGGGGGTGGGAATGAGCAGTTCTTC.

CDR3 region: CASSSNRLAGADNEQFF. The CDR3 nucleotides read TGTGCCAGCAGCTCGAACCGACTAGCGGGAGCCGACAATGAGCAGTTCTTC. This sequence joins TRBV11-2 and TRBJ2-1; 12 bases agree with TRBD2. CDR1 and CDR2 from the germline V gene are SGHAT and FQNNGV. The CDR3 spans 17 residues. With V trimmed by 4 bases and J by 5 bases, 9 bases remained unmatched.

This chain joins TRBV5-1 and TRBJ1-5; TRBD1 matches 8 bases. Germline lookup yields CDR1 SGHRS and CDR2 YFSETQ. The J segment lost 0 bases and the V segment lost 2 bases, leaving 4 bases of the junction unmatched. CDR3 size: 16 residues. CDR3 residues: CASSLGTGDSNQPQHF. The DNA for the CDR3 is TGCGCCAGCAGCTTAGGGACAGGAGATAGCAATCAGCCCCAGCATTTT.

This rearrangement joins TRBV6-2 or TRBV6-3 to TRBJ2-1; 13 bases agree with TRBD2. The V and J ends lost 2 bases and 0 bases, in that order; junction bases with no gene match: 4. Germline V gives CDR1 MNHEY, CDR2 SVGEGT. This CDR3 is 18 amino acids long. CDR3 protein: CASSYRTSGSSSYNEQFF. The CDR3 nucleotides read TGTGCCAGCAGTTACCGGACTAGCGGGAGTAGCTCCTACAATGAGCAGTTCTTC.

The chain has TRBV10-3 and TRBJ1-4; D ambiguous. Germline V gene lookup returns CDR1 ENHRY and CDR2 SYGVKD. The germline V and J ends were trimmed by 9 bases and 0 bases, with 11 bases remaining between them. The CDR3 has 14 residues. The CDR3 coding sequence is TGTGCCATTAAGGACGGATCAACTAATGAAAAACTGTTTTTT. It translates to CAIKDGSTNEKLFF.

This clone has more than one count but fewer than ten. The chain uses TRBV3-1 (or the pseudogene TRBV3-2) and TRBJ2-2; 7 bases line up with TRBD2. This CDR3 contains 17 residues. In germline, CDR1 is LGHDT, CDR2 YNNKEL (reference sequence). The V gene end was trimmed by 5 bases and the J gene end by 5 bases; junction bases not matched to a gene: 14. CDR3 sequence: CASSAFGWEGLTGELFF. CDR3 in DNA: TGTGCCAGCAGCGCCTTCGGGTGGGAGGGCCTAACCGGGGAGCTGTTTTTT.

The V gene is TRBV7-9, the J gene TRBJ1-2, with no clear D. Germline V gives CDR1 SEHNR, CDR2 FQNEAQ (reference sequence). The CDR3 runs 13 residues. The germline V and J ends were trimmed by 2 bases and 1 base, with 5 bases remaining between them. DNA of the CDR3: TGTGCCAGCAGCTTATCGAATAACTATGGCTACACCTTC. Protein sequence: CASSLSNNYGYTF.